This note documents a single TCR beta chain sequence. This specimen belongs to a study of blood T cell repertoires in COVID-19. The CDR3 spans 17 residues. The junction had 12 bases not matched to a gene; V was cut back by 2 bases and J by 5 bases. From germline, CDR1 is SGDLS and CDR2 YYNGEE. The repertoire was sequenced with immunoSEQ multiplex PCR; TCRdb's copy has only in-frame clones and lacks some. The sample contains fewer than 350,000 clones, around 90% of which appear only once. The J gene is TRBJ2-2, the V gene TRBV9; 7 bases line up with TRBD2. The sequencing sample was made of peripheral blood. This TCR came from a man younger than 35 with active or convalescent COVID-19. The CDR3 sequence is CASSVNLVRGLTGELFF. As DNA, the CDR3 is TGTGCCAGCAGCGTTAACCTAGTGCGGGGGTTAACCGGGGAGCTGTTTTTT.